Described below is a single TCR beta chain sequence and its context. Its antigen specificity is not known. Base qualities are missing; no much larger clone stands one base away. Separate from the roughly 650-subject first cohort, the validation cohort of some 130 subjects was the group to which the donors belonged. Libraries came from the immunoSEQ multiplex PCR assay. The paper's processing steps were these. To diagnose cytomegalovirus status from the catalog of TCR beta chain sequences, a statistical classification framework was built. TCRdb holds this immuneACCESS table with in-frame rearrangements only. Some clones are missing; in checked studies, unresolved V genes explain under half, and the rest has no known cause. The V and J calls and the clone size are those of that table, but D and trimming were determined from the DNA. Across this sample there are 90,000 to 120,000 clones, with under 97% seen only once. The top ten constitute 0.65% to 0.7% of the sample.

Per the germline V gene (reference sequence), GTSNPN is the CDR1 and SVGIG is the CDR2. V and J are trimmed by 1 base and 0 bases, and the gene matches miss 14 bases of the junction. Measured from the cysteine to the phenylalanine, the CDR3 is 18 residues long. Only the CDR3 portion is preserved as DNA: 54 bases, with reading frame beginning at the first base. These data are taken from a study of cytomegalovirus exposure and HLA in healthy donors (TCRdb year 2017). About the study as a whole: A later analysis indicated that the 100 to 150 validation repertoires were generated on the platform also employed for the 700 or so repertoires of the first cohort. The study combined high-throughput TCR immunosequencing, statistical association of individual TCRs with disease status, and machine learning to predict cytomegalovirus infection status. A separate validation cohort of about 110 different subjects was used in addition to the roughly 700-subject first cohort. The study was designed to test whether signatures of past pathogen exposure could be identified by cataloging public T cell receptors.

Overall study results and their limits: Most TCR sequences were seen in very few donors, while some public TCRs were found in many individuals. A few of the identified cytomegalovirus-associated TCR beta chains were confirmed in vitro to be specific for cytomegalovirus antigens. Of the cluster scores, approximately 95% were above 0 in a later analysis, which found that TCRs clustered in the first cohort also tended to co-occur in the 120 validation repertoires. A total of 150 or so TCR beta chains were listed by the study as associated with cytomegalovirus. It was suggested by the authors that the approach could potentially be generalized to other disease states and immunological phenotypes. All 120 or so repertoires were used to score co-occurrence in the validation cohort in a later analysis, because that analysis had no HLA typing for the cohort. The classifier was reported to diagnose cytomegalovirus status with high specificity and sensitivity in both the original cohort and the validation cohort.

The sequence came from a woman under 30 in good health and CMV-seronegative. Material for sequencing was PBMCs. The V and J segments used are TRBV30 and TRBJ1-1; TRBD1 agrees with 7 junctional bases. CDR3 loop: CAWSAFGTALRLNTEAFF. The DNA is as follows: TGTGCCTGGAGTGCTTTCGGGACAGCCCTACGATTGAACACTGAAGCTTTCTTT.